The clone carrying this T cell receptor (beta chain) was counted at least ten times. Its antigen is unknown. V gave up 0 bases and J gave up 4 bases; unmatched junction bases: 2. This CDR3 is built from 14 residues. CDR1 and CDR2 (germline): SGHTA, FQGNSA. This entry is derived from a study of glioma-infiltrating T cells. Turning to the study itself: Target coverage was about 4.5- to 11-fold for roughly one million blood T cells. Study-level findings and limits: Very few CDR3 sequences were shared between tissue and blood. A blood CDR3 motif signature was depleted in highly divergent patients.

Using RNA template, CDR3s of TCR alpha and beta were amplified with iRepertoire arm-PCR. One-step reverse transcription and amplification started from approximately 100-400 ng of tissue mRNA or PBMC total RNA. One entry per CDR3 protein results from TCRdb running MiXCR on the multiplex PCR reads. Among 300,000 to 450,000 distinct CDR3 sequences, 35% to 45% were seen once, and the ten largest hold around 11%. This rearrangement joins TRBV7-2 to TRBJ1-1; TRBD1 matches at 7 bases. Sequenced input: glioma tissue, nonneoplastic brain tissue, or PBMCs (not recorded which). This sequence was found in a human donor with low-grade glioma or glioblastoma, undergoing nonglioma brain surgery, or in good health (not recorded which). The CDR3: CASSLARGPTEAFF. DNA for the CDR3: TGTGCCAGCAGCTTAGCTAGGGGGCCCACTGAAGCTTTCTTT.